Presented here are 32 T cell receptor beta chains from one specimen sequenced in a study of T cells expressing NK-cell markers. From its re-call of the 5' RACE reads, TCRdb lists each CDR3 protein once, without DNA. The sample data list about 260,000 distinct CDR3 sequences. The source material was blood T cells: a sorted CD56 or NKG2C T cell subset, CD4+ or CD8+ T cells, or bulk PBMC T cells (not recorded which). These receptors originate from a woman aged 18-69 years in good health.

The CDR3 spells CSARRAGGTDTQYF. The chain joins TRBV20-1 to TRBJ2-3; TCRdb's assignment of TRBD2 cannot be checked, as there is no DNA. Germline V gene data show CDR1 as DFQATT and CDR2 as SNEGSKA (reference sequence). There are 14 residues in the CDR3.

This rearrangement joins TRBV19 to TRBJ2-7; TCRdb's D call of TRBD1 is untestable without DNA. This CDR3 is built from 13 residues. CDR1 is LNHDA, CDR2 SQIVND, per germline (reference sequence). The CDR3 protein is CASSPEGGYEQYF.

V and J are TRBV24-1 and TRBJ1-1; TCRdb selects TRBD1, and the lack of DNA leaves this call unchecked. Germline CDR1 and CDR2: KGHDR and SFDVKD. CDR3 length: 12 residues. The CDR3 protein is CATSDGDRERLF.

The rearrangement uses TRBV7-3 and TRBJ2-1; as DNA is missing, the TRBD2 call by TCRdb cannot be tested. This CDR3 contains 16 residues. Germline V gives CDR1 SGHTA, CDR2 FQGTGA. CDR3 protein: CASSLNLAGVHNEQFF.

This chain connects TRBV4-1 to TRBJ2-1; TCRdb's assignment of TRBD2 cannot be checked, as there is no DNA. CDR1 and CDR2 from the germline V gene are MGHRA and YSYEKL. The CDR3 covers 16 residues. The CDR3 here is CASSQQDLLSYNEQFF.

The genes are TRBV6-2 or TRBV6-3 and TRBJ2-6; TCRdb calls TRBD2, which cannot be checked without DNA. The CDR3 has 17 residues. The germline V gene encodes CDR1 MNHEY and CDR2 SVGEGT. CDR3 in amino acids: CASRNRGTSGGANVLTF.

The genes are TRBV6-2 or TRBV6-3 and TRBJ1-2; TCRdb names TRBD1, which stays unverified in the absence of DNA. The CDR3 consists of 15 residues. Germline lookup yields CDR1 MNHEY and CDR2 SVGEGT. CDR3 protein: CASIPGQGRGYGYTF.

V is TRBV30 and J is TRBJ1-1. The CDR3 is 12 amino acids. Germline V gives CDR1 GTSNPN, CDR2 SVGIG (reference sequence). CDR3 loop: CAWSDRGTEAFF.

This chain uses TRBV11-2 with TRBJ1-5; TCRdb reports TRBD1, a call that lacks DNA to check it against. Germline V gene sequence: CDR1 SGHAT, CDR2 FQNNGV. This CDR3 comprises 16 residues. The CDR3 reads CASSLAGGYSNQPQHF.

The chain links TRBV7-3 to TRBJ2-3; the D call from TCRdb, TRBD2, cannot be confirmed without DNA. The CDR3 is made up of 18 amino acids. Per germline, CDR1 SGHTA and CDR2 FQGTGA. CDR3 region: CASSATPWTSGKRDTQYF.

The chain links TRBV20-1 to TRBJ1-5. Germline V gene sequence: CDR1 DFQATT, CDR2 SNEGSKA (reference sequence). This CDR3 has 15 residues. This CDR3 is CSAMGASGSNQPQHF.

The chain is built from TRBV28 and TRBJ2-7; TCRdb indicates TRBD2, and absent DNA this call remains unverified. Per germline, CDR1 MDHEN and CDR2 SYDVKM. This CDR3 comprises 14 residues. CDR3 protein: CASRPGLAGIEQYF.

The rearrangement uses TRBV18 and TRBJ2-1; absent DNA, TCRdb's TRBD2 call cannot be checked. The CDR3 extends over 14 amino acids. The V gene's germline CDR1 is KGHSH and CDR2 LQKENI. CDR3 amino acids: CASSPRSVAGEQFF.

The chain employs TRBV5-1 and TRBJ2-5; as DNA is missing, the TRBD2 call by TCRdb cannot be tested. CDR1 and CDR2 (germline): SGHRS, YFSETQ. This CDR3 has 14 residues. The CDR3 protein is CASSFMSGEETQYF.

The gene calls are TRBV5-1 and TRBJ2-5; no DNA is available, so the TRBD2 call from TCRdb remains unchecked. The V gene's germline CDR1 is SGHRS and CDR2 YFSETQ. The CDR3 runs 14 residues. This CDR3 is CASSLGAAQETQYF.

The chain employs TRBV7-2 and TRBJ2-3; TCRdb gives TRBD2 as the D gene, but with no DNA this cannot be confirmed. The length of the CDR3 is 15 residues. Germline CDR1 and CDR2: SGHTA and FQGNSA. The CDR3 region is CASSTRTPGTDTQYF.

The gene calls are TRBV12-3 or TRBV12-4 and TRBJ1-2; no DNA is available, so the TRBD1 call from TCRdb remains unchecked. The CDR3 is made up of 13 amino acids. CDR3 residues: CASTRQGNYGYTF.

This chain links TRBV5-6 with TRBJ2-3; the D call from TCRdb, TRBD1, cannot be confirmed without DNA. Germline CDR1 SGHDT, CDR2 YYEEEE. The length of the CDR3 is 14 residues. The CDR3: CASSLTGIADTQYF.

The chain uses TRBV27 and TRBJ1-1; the D gene TCRdb calls, TRBD1, cannot be checked with no DNA. CDR1 is MNHEY, CDR2 SMNVEV, per germline (reference sequence). The CDR3 is 14 amino acids. This CDR3 reads CASSITGTNTEAFF.

The V and J genes are TRBV20-1 and TRBJ2-5. The CDR3 is made up of 13 amino acids. The germline CDR1 and CDR2 sequences are DFQATT and SNEGSKA (reference sequence). The CDR3 sequence: CSAPTGSEETQYF.

The chain has TRBV28 and TRBJ2-1; TCRdb proposes TRBD2, but this gene call is untestable without DNA. Germline V gene data show CDR1 as MDHEN and CDR2 as SYDVKM. This CDR3 has 16 amino acids. Here the CDR3 reads CASSLGTSAFYNEQFF.

V and J are TRBV20-1 and TRBJ1-6. The CDR3 is 13 residues long. CDR1 and CDR2 (germline): DFQATT, SNEGSKA (reference sequence). CDR3 region: CSATTAIGWSDHF.

The chain joins TRBV4-3 to TRBJ1-1. This CDR3 is built from 13 residues. Germline values: CDR1 LGHNA, CDR2 YSLEER. The CDR3 protein is CASSHREGTEAFF.

The chain recombines TRBV3-1 with TRBJ2-2; the D gene TCRdb calls, TRBD2, cannot be checked with no DNA. From germline, CDR1 is LGHDT and CDR2 YNNKEL (reference sequence). The CDR3 sequence is 18 residues long. The CDR3 region is CASSQYIGPGKNTGELFF.

The chain combines TRBV6-5 with TRBJ1-4. CDR1 and CDR2 from the germline V gene are MNHEY and SVGAGI. The CDR3 totals 14 residues. CDR3: CASSYGGDREKLFF.

The V call is TRBV20-1, the J call TRBJ2-3; as DNA is missing, the TRBD2 call by TCRdb cannot be tested. CDR3 length: 14 amino acids. Germline V gene sequence: CDR1 DFQATT, CDR2 SNEGSKA (reference sequence). CDR3 sequence reads: CSANRGRIEDTQYF.

The J gene is TRBJ2-7, the V gene TRBV29-1; TCRdb calls TRBD2, which cannot be checked without DNA. The CDR3 runs to 12 residues. Germline CDR1 SQVTM, CDR2 ANQGSEA. The CDR3: CSALGGIDEQYF.

V is TRBV11-1 and J is TRBJ2-5; checking the TCRdb D call of TRBD2 is not possible without DNA. This CDR3 has 18 amino acids. The germline CDR1 and CDR2 sequences are SGHAT and FQDESV (reference sequence). The CDR3 here is CASSLFPPRSRFRETQYF.

CDR3 region: CASSLGYRANTEAFF. The chain couples TRBV5-4 to TRBJ1-1; checking the TCRdb D call of TRBD1 is not possible without DNA. Germline CDR1 and CDR2: SGHNT and YYREEE (reference sequence). This CDR3 region has 15 residues.

This chain uses TRBV20-1 with TRBJ1-5; TCRdb names TRBD1, which stays unverified in the absence of DNA. Germline V gene data show CDR1 as DFQATT and CDR2 as SNEGSKA (reference sequence). The CDR3 sequence is 14 residues long. CDR3 residues: CSARGGHRAGPQHF.

J is TRBJ2-2 and V is TRBV7-2; the D call of TRBD2 rests on TCRdb alone, since no DNA is present to check it. This CDR3 comprises 14 residues. Germline-derived CDR1 and CDR2 are SGHTA and FQGNSA. CDR3 sequence reads: CASRPAGDTGELFF.

The V gene is TRBV6-1, the J gene TRBJ1-1; TCRdb's D call, TRBD1, is unchecked because there is no DNA. The CDR3 extends over 16 amino acids. CDR1 is MNHNS and CDR2 is SASEGT in the germline V gene. CDR3: CASSPLGRGATTEAFF.